This T cell receptor beta chain was sequenced for a study of blood T cell repertoires in COVID-19. Turning to the study itself: Samples came from the United States, Italy and Spain, spanning acute and convalescent COVID-19. T cells, B-cell-depleted T cells, or PBMCs provided the cDNA or gDNA that served as material.

The V gene's germline CDR1 is SGDLS and CDR2 YYNGEE. V was cut by 2 bases and J by 0 bases, with 17 bases left in between. There are 17 residues in the CDR3. In the original analysis: How many nucleated cells were present was estimated from reference gene primer amplification. TCRdb's copy holds only in-frame clones and misses some; the assay was immunoSEQ multiplex PCR. The D gene and trimming were derived from the DNA, and the V and J assignments and clone size from that table. This table has 210,000 or so clones, 70% to 90% appearing once. This chain uses TRBV9 with TRBJ1-1; perhaps TRBD1 as D (5 bases). Sequencing was performed on peripheral blood. This TCR was recovered from a man aged 18-30 years with active or convalescent COVID-19. The CDR3 spells CASSVPKGQDMNTEAFF. CDR3 nucleotide sequence: TGTGCCAGCAGCGTTCCAAAGGGGCAGGACATGAACACTGAAGCTTTCTTT.